One and the same sample provided the 12 T cell receptor beta chains below, sequenced in a study of blood T cell repertoires in COVID-19. TCRdb's table, derived via immunoSEQ multiplex PCR, lists solely in-frame clones and lacks some. The sample contains some 350,000 clones, roughly nine tenths of which appear only once. Sequencing input: peripheral blood. These receptors were obtained from a woman in her twenties or thirties with COVID-19, enrolled during active disease.

This rearrangement joins TRBV29-1 to TRBJ2-3; D is possibly TRBD1 (5 bases). Germline-derived CDR1 and CDR2 are SQVTM and ANQGSEA. The CDR3 runs 16 residues. V lost 2 bases and J 2 bases, leaving 17 bases between the germline ends. CDR3 in DNA: TGCAGCGTTGAATTTCTCGGACACATGGACACAGATACGCAGTATTTT. Its protein product is CSVEFLGHMDTDTQYF.

The rearrangement links TRBV5-1 to TRBJ2-5; 9 bases line up with TRBD1. Germline loops: CDR1 SGHRS, CDR2 YFSETQ. This CDR3 is 16 amino acids long. The ends lost 2 bases at V and 4 bases at J; junction bases unmatched: 9. The CDR3 loop reads CASSFGTGNLRETQYF. The CDR3 DNA reads as TGCGCCAGCAGCTTCGGGACAGGGAATTTAAGAGAGACCCAGTACTTC.

The V gene is TRBV28, the J gene TRBJ1-5; a weak D match, TRBD1 (6 bases). Germline loops: CDR1 MDHEN, CDR2 SYDVKM. The CDR3 consists of 14 residues. V lost 5 bases and J lost 5, with 13 bases in between. CDR3 amino acids: CASSTQTGYQPQHF. The CDR3 DNA follows: TGTGCCAGCAGTACCCAGACAGGTTATCAGCCCCAGCATTTT.

The chain links TRBV2 to TRBJ1-1, with 12 bases lining up with TRBD1. V lost 7 bases and J lost 10; bases outside the gene matches: 13. The germline CDR1 and CDR2 sequences are SNHLY and FYNNEI. The CDR3 loop spans 15 amino acids. CDR3 DNA sequence: TGTGCCAGCATTATGGGACAGGGGGCGTTGGTTGGAGCTTTCTTT. It is translated as CASIMGQGALVGAFF.

In this sample, this clone turned up a few times. The V and J genes are TRBV5-1 and TRBJ1-2; 10 bases line up with TRBD1. This CDR3 spans 14 amino acids. The germline CDR1 and CDR2 sequences are SGHRS and YFSETQ. The V segment lost 4 bases and the J segment 3 bases; nucleotides outside the gene matches: 3. The CDR3 reads CASSPGQGDYGYTF. The CDR3 DNA reads TGCGCCAGCAGCCCCGGACAGGGGGACTATGGCTACACCTTC.

In DNA, the CDR3 is TGTGCCAGCAGCTTAGTAGCGGGGGCGGACAAAGATACGCAGTATTTT. This sequence encodes CASSLVAGADKDTQYF. The V call is TRBV7-9, the J call TRBJ2-3; TRBD2 matches at 9 bases. J lost 5 bases, V lost 1 base, and 7 bases had no gene match. The CDR3 is made up of 16 amino acids. The germline V gene encodes CDR1 SEHNR and CDR2 FQNEAQ (reference sequence). The full variable domain, its missing parts supplied by reference TRBV7-9 and TRBJ2-3, is DTGVSQNPRHKITKRGQNVTFRCDPISEHNRLYWYRQTLGQGPEFLTYFQNEAQLEKSRLLSDRFSAERPKGSFSTLEIQRTEQGDSAMYLCASSLVAGADKDTQYFGPGTRLTVL.

The CDR3 is CASSIGLAGGLETQYF. In nucleotides, the CDR3 is TGTGCCAGCAGCATTGGACTAGCGGGGGGGCTGGAGACCCAGTACTTC. This sequence joins TRBV7-2 and TRBJ2-5; 15 nucleotides agree with TRBD2. The CDR3 covers 16 residues. Germline lookup yields CDR1 SGHTA and CDR2 FQGNSA. V shed 5 bases and J 5 bases; nucleotides not matched to a gene: 6.

V is TRBV18 and J is TRBJ1-2; TRBD1 matches at 10 bases. Per the germline V gene, CDR1 is KGHSH and CDR2 is LQKENI. The CDR3 totals 15 residues. With V trimmed by 3 bases and J by 4 bases, 5 bases remained unmatched. In DNA, the CDR3 is TGTGCCAGCTCACCGACCGGGACAGGGGCCTATGGCTACACCTTC. Encoded protein: CASSPTGTGAYGYTF.

The chain is built from TRBV5-6 and TRBJ2-7; 7 bases align to TRBD1. The CDR3 spans 14 residues. V lost 2 bases, J lost 3 bases, and 5 bases stayed unmatched. The germline CDR1 and CDR2 sequences are SGHDT and YYEEEE. The CDR3 nucleotides are TGTGCCAGCAGCTTCCGGGACAGCTACTACGAGCAGTACTTC. It encodes CASSFRDSYYEQYF. The complete variable domain, with remaining parts taken from reference TRBV5-6 and TRBJ2-7, reads DAGVTQSPTHLIKTRGQQVTLRCSPKSGHDTVSWYQQALGQGPQFIFQYYEEEERQRGNFPDRFSGHQFPNYSSELNVNALLLGDSALYLCASSFRDSYYEQYFGPGTRLTVT.

The V gene is TRBV11-3, the J gene TRBJ2-3, with D tentatively TRBD2 (5 bases). Trimming stripped 2 bases from V and 2 bases from J, with 11 bases between. Germline CDR1 and CDR2: SGHNT and YENEEA. The CDR3 runs 15 residues. CDR3: CASSLYGVYTDTQYF. In DNA form, the CDR3 reads TGTGCCAGCAGCTTATACGGGGTATACACAGATACGCAGTATTTT.

The chain joins TRBV18 to TRBJ2-7; D may be TRBD1 (5 bases). CDR1 KGHSH and CDR2 LQKENI come from the germline V gene. The CDR3 contains 14 residues. Trimming pared 3 bases from V and 5 bases from J, leaving 14 bases between. The CDR3 loop is CASSPRSGRDEQYF. DNA of the CDR3: TGTGCCAGCTCACCCCGGTCGGGCAGGGACGAGCAGTACTTC.

The rearrangement uses TRBV5-6 and TRBJ1-6; D remains ambiguous. V dropped 4 bases and J dropped 0 bases, with 11 bases sitting between them. The CDR3 sequence is 16 residues long. Germline V CDR1 and CDR2: SGHDT, YYEEEE. CDR3 sequence (DNA): TGTGCCAGCAGCCAGGTCGGGAGCTCCTATAATTCACCCCTCCACTTT. Translated, it gives CASSQVGSSYNSPLHF.